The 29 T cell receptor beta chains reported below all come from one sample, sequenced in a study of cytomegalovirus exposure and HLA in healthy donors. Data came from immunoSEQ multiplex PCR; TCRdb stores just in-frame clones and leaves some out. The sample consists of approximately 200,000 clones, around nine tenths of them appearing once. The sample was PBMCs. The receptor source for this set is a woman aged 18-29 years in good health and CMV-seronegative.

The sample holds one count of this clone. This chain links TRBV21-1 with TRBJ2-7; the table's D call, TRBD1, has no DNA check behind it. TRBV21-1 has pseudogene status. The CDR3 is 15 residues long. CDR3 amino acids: CASSKAGTGSYEQYF. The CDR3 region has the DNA TGTGCCAGCAGCAAAGCCGGGACAGGCTCCTACGAGCAGTACTTC.

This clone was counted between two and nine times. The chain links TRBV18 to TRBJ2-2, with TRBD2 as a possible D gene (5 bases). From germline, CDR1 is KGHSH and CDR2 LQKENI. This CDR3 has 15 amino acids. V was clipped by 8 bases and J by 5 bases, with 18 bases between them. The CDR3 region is CASLLKIGGTGELFF. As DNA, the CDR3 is TGTGCCAGCCTCCTCAAAATTGGCGGGACCGGGGAGCTGTTTTTT.

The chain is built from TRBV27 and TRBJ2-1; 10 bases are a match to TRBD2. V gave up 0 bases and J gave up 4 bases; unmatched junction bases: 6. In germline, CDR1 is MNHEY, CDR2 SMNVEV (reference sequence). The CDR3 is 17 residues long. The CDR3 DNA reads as TGTGCCAGCAGTTTATCGGGACCTAGCGGGGGTTACAATGAGCAGTTCTTC. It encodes CASSLSGPSGGYNEQFF.

CDR3 region: CASSLTGTGGGFF. CDR3 bases: TGTGCCAGCAGCTTAACGGGTACGGGCGGGGGGTTCTTC. V is TRBV7-3 and J is TRBJ2-1, with TRBD2 identical over 7 bases. With V trimmed by 0 bases and J by 15 bases, 8 bases remained unmatched. The CDR3 is 13 amino acids. Per the germline V gene, CDR1 is SGHTA and CDR2 is FQGTGA.

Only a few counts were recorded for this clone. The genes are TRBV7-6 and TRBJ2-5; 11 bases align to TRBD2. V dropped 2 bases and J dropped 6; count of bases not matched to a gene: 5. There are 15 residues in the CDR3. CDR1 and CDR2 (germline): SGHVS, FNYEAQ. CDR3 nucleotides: TGTGCCAGCAGCTTACTAGCGGGAGGAGTGAAGACCCAGTACTTC. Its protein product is CASSLLAGGVKTQYF.

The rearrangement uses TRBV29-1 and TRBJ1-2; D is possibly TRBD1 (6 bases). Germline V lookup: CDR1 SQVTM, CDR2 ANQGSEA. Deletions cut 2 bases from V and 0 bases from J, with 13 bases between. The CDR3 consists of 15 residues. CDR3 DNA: TGCAGCGTTGAAAGGACAGCCGCTTCTAACTATGGCTACACCTTC. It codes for CSVERTAASNYGYTF.

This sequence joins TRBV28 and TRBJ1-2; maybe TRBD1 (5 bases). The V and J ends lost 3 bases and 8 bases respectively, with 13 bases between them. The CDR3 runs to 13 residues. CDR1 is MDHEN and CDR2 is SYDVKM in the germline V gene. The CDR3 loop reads CASSFVYRWGYTF. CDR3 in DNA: TGTGCCAGCAGTTTCGTTTACAGGTGGGGCTACACCTTC.

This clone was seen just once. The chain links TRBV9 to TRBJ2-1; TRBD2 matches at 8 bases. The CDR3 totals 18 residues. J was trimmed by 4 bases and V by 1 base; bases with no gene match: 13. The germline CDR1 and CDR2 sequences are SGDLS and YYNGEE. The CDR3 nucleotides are TGTGCCAGCAGCGTAATTGGTTCGGGGACTAGTGGTTACAATGAGCAGTTCTTC. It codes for CASSVIGSGTSGYNEQFF.

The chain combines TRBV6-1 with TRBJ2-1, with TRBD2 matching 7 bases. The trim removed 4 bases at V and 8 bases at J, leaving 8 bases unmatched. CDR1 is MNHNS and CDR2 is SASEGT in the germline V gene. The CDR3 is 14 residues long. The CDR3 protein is CASSGELAIYEQFF. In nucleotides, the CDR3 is TGTGCCAGCAGTGGGGAACTAGCGATCTATGAGCAGTTCTTC.

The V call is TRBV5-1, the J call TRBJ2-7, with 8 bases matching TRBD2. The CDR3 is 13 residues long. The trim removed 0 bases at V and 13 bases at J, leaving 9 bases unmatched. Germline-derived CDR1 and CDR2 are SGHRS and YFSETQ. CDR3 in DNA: TGCGCCAGCAGCTTGGAGGCAGCGGGAGAGTGCTACTTC. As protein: CASSLEAAGECYF.

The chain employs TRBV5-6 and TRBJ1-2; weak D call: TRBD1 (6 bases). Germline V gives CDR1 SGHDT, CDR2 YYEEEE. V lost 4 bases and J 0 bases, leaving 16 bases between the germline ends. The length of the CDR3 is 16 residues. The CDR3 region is CASSIRGGIANYGYTF. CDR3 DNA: TGTGCCAGCAGCATCAGGGGAGGGATAGCTAACTATGGCTACACCTTC.

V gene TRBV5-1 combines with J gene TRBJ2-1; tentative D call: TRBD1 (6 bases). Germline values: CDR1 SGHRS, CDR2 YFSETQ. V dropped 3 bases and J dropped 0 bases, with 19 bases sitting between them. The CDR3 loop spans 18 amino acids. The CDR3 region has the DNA TGCGCCAGCAGCTATACCCTAGGGGGACATTTCTCCTACAATGAGCAGTTCTTC. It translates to CASSYTLGGHFSYNEQFF. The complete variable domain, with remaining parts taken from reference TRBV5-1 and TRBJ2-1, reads KAGVTQTPRYLIKTRGQQVTLSCSPISGHRSVSWYQQTPGQGLQFLFEYFSETQRNKGNFPGRFSGRQFSNSRSEMNVSTLELGDSALYLCASSYTLGGHFSYNEQFFGPGTRLTVL.

In nucleotides, the CDR3 is TGCGCCAGCAGCTTGGGTTTAGGACAGGGTCTGTTTGAGACCCAGTACTTC. Protein product: CASSLGLGQGLFETQYF. The chain employs TRBV5-1 and TRBJ2-5; TRBD1 matches 8 bases. J lost 5 bases, V lost 0 bases, and 12 bases had no gene match. Looked up from germline, CDR1 is SGHRS and CDR2 is YFSETQ. This CDR3 is built from 17 residues.

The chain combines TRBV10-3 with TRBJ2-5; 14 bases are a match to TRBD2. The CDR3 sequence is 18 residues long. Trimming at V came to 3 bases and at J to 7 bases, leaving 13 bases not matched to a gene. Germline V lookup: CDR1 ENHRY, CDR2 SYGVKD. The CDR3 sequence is CAISDLGTSGGTGATQYF. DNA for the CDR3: TGTGCCATCAGTGACTTAGGGACTAGCGGGGGAACCGGGGCGACCCAGTACTTC.

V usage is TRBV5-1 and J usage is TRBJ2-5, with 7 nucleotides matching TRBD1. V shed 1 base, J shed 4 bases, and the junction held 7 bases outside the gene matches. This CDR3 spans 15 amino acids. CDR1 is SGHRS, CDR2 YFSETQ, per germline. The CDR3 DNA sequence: TGCGCCAGCAGCTTGTTGGGGGACAGCGGAGAGACCCAGTACTTC. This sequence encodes CASSLLGDSGETQYF.

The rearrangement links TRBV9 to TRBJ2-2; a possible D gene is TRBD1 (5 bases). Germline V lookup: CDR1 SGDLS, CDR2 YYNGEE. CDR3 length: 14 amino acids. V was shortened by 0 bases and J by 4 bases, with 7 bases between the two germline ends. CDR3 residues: CASSVDRPTGELFF. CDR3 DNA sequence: TGTGCCAGCAGCGTAGACAGGCCCACCGGGGAGCTGTTTTTT.

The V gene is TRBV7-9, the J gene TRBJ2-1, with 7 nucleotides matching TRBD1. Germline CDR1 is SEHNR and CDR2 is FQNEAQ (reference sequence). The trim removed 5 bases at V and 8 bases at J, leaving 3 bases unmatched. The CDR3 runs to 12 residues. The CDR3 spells CASSQQGDEQFF. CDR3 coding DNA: TGTGCCAGCAGCCAGCAGGGGGATGAGCAGTTCTTC.

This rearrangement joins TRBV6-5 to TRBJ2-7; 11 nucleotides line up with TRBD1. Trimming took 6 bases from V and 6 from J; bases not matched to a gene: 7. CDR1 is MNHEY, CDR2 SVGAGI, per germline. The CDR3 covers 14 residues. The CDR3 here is CASRRGQGAIEQYF. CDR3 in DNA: TGTGCCAGCAGGCGTGGACAGGGGGCAATCGAGCAGTACTTC.

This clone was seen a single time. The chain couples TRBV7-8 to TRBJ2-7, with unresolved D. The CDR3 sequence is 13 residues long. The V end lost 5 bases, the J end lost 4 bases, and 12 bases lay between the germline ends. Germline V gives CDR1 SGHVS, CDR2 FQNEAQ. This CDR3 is CASSARIAYEQYF. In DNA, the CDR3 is TGTGCCAGCAGCGCCCGGATAGCTTACGAGCAGTACTTC.

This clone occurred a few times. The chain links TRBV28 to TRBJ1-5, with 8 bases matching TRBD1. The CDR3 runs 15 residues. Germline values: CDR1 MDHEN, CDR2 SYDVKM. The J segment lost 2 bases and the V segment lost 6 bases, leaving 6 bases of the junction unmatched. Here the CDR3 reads CASSPTGAGNQPQHF. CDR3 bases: TGTGCCAGCAGCCCGACAGGGGCTGGCAATCAGCCCCAGCATTTT. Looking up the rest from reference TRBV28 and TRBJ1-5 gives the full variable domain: DVKVTQSSRYLVKRTGEKVFLECVQDMDHENMFWYRQDPGLGLRLIYFSYDVKMKEKGDIPEGYSVSREKKERFSLILESASTNQTSMYLCASSPTGAGNQPQHFGDGTRLSIL.

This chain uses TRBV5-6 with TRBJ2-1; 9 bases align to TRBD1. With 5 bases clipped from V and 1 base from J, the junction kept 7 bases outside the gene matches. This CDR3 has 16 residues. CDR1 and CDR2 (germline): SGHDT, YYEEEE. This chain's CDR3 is CASSPGTGLSYNEQFF. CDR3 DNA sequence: TGTGCCAGCAGTCCCGGGACAGGGTTGTCCTACAATGAGCAGTTCTTC.

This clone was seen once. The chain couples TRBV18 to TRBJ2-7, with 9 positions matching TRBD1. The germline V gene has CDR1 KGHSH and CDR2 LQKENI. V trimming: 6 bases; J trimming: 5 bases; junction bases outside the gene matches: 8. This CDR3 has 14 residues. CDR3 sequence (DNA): TGTGCCAGCTCGTCCGGGACAGGGTCCCACGAGCAGTACTTC. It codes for CASSSGTGSHEQYF.

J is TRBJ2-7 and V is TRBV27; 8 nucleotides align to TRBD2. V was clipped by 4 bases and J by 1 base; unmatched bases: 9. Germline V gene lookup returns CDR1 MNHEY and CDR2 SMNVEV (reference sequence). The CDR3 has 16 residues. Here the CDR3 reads CASSSSGLAGSYEQYF. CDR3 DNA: TGTGCCAGCAGTTCTTCTGGGTTAGCGGGATCCTACGAGCAGTACTTC.

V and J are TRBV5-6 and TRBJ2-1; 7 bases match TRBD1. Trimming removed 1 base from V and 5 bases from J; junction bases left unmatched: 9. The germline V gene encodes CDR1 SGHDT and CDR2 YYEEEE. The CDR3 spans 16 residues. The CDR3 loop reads CASSLLQGLANNEQFF. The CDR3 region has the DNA TGTGCCAGCAGCTTGTTACAGGGGCTAGCCAACAATGAGCAGTTCTTC.

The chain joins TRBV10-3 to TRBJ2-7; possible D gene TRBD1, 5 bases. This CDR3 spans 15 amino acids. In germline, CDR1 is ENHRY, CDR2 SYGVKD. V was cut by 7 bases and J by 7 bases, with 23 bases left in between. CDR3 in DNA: TGTGCCATCAAATCCCCGACAGTCCACCTGGGAGAGCAGTACTTC. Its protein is CAIKSPTVHLGEQYF.

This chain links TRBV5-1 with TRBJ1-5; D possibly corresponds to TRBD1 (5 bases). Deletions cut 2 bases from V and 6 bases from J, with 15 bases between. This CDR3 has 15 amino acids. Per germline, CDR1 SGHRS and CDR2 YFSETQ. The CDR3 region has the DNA TGCGCCAGCAGCTTCGGCGGGGAGAGGGGTCAGCCCCAGCATTTT. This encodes CASSFGGERGQPQHF.

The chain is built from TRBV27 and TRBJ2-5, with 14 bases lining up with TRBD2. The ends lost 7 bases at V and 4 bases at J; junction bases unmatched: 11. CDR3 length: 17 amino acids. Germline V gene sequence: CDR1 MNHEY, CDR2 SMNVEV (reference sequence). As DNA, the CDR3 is TGTGCCAGCAAACAAGGACTAGCGGGAGGCGGGAGAGAGACCCAGTACTTC. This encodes CASKQGLAGGGRETQYF.

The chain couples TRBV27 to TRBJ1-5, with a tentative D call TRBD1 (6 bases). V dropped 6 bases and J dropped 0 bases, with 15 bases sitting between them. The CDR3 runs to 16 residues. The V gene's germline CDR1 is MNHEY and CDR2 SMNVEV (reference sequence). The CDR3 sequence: CASRETGNYSNQPQHF. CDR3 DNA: TGTGCCAGCAGAGAGACAGGAAATTATAGCAATCAGCCCCAGCATTTT.

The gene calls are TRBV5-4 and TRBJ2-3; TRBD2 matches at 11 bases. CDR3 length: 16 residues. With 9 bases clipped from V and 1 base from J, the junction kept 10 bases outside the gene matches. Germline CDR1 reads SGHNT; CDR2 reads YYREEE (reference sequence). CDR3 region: CAISYRGLAGTDTQYF. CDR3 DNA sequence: TGTGCCATCTCTTACCGGGGACTAGCGGGCACAGATACGCAGTATTTT.